This T cell receptor beta chain comes out of a study of T cell responses to AZD1222 COVID-19 vaccine. Data came from immunoSEQ multiplex PCR; TCRdb stores just in-frame clones and leaves some out. The sample has about 110,000 clones; 92% are singletons. Whole-study findings and limits: Clonal diversity was possibly underestimated; the donors were predominantly white British and more often female. Spike-specific TCR breadth and depth grew following two AZD1222 doses. Just five to seven people given AZD1222 tested seropositive at baseline.

On this clone itself: Its cognate antigen is unknown.

Second doses that came at about 4 or about 12 weeks were put together. This CDR3 contains 15 residues. The V end was cut by 1 base, the J end by 1 base, with 7 bases between. Germline assignment: CDR1 LGHNA and CDR2 YNFKEQ. The gene calls are TRBV4-2 and TRBJ2-2; D is perhaps TRBD2 (5 bases). This clonotype was obtained from an adult who received the AZD1222 COVID-19 vaccine. The sample here was peripheral blood, taken 28 days after the second AZD1222 dose. As DNA, the CDR3 is TGTGCCAGCAGCCAAGGGGAGAAGAACACCGGGGAGCTGTTTTTT. It encodes CASSQGEKNTGELFF.